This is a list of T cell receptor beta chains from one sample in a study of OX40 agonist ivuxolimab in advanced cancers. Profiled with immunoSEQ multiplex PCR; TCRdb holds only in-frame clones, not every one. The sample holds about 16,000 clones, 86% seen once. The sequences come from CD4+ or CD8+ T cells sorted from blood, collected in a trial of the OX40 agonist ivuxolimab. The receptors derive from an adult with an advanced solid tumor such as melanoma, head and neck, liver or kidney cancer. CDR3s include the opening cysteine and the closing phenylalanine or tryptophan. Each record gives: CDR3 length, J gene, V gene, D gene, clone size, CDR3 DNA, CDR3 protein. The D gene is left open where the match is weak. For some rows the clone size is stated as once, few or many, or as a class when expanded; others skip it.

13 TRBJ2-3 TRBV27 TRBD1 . TGTGCCAGCAGTTTAATGCTGACAGGGACGCAGTATTTT CASSLMLTGTQYF
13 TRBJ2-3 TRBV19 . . TGTGCCAGTAGTTGGGGCGAAACAGATACGCAGTATTTT CASSWGETDTQYF
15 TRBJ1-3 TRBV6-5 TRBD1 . TGTGCCAGCAGTCCGGACAGGGGGCGCGGAAACACCATATATTTT CASSPDRGRGNTIYF
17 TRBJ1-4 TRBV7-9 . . TGTGCCAGCAGCTTAAGTCTTTGGACGGAGCTAAATGAAAAACTGTTTTTT CASSLSLWTELNEKLFF
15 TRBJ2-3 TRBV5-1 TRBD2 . TGCGCCAGCAGTCTCCTAGCGGGGGGCACAGATACGCAGTATTTT CASSLLAGGTDTQYF
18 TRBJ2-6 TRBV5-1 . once TGCGCCAGCAGCTTGGCTCGGTGGGAGAAATCAGGGGCCAACGTCCTGACTTTC CASSLARWEKSGANVLTF
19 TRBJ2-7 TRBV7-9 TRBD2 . TGTGCCAGCAGCCACACCGGGACTAGCGGGAGGTATGGTCCTTACGAGCAGTACTTC CASSHTGTSGRYGPYEQYF
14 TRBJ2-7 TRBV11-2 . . TGTGCCAGCAGCTTAGATGTGGGTGACTACGAGCAGTACTTC CASSLDVGDYEQYF
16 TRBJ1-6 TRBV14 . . TGTGCCAGCAGCCAAGCTGTGGGATCGGATAATTCACCCCTCCACTTT CASSQAVGSDNSPLHF
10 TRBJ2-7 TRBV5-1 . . TGCGCCAGCAGCTTGAACGAGCAGTACTTC CASSLNEQYF
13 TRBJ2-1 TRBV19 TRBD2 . TGTGCCAGTGGGGCTAGCGGGTACAATGAGCAGTTCTTC CASGASGYNEQFF
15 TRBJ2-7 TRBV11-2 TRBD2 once TGTGCCAGCAGCCCTCTACCAGCGGGAGACGTCGAGCAGTACTTC CASSPLPAGDVEQYF
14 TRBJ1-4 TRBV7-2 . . TGTGCCAGCAGCTTAAGACCAACTAATGAAAAACTGTTTTTT CASSLRPTNEKLFF
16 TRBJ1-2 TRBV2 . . TGTGCCAGCAGTGAAGCGCTTCGGGGAGCACGCTATGGCTACACCTTC CASSEALRGARYGYTF
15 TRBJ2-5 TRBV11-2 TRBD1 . TGTGCCAGCAGCTTAGACGGACAGGCTGTGCAGACCCAGTACTTC CASSLDGQAVQTQYF
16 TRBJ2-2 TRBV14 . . TGTGCCAGCAGCCAAGCTGCGTTCTCCGGCACCGGGGAGCTGTTTTTT CASSQAAFSGTGELFF
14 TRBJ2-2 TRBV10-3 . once TGTGCCAATTCTCCGGGACTCTCCACCGGGGAGCTGTTTTTT CANSPGLSTGELFF
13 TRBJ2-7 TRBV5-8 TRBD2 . TGTGCCAGCAGCCAGGGACTAGCCTACGAGCAGTACTTC CASSQGLAYEQYF
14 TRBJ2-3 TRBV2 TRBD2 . TGTGCCAGCAGCCTAGCGGACAGCACAGATACGCAGTATTTT CASSLADSTDTQYF
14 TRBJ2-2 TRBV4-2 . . TGTGCCAGCAGCAAACAGGGACGGGACGGGGAGCTGTTTTTT CASSKQGRDGELFF
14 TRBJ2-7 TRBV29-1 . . TGCAGCGTTGAAGAAAACGGGCGCGGCGACGAGCAGTACTTC CSVEENGRGDEQYF
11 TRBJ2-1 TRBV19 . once TGTGCCAGTATGGCGAATGTAGGGCAGTTCTTC CASMANVGQFF
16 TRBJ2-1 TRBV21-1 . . TGTGCCAGCAGCAAAGGGGTGCGGGAGGTGGGCCATGAGCAGTTCTTC CASSKGVREVGHEQFF
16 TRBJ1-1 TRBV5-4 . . TGTGCCAGCAAGCAAGAGAGGGGGACGGTGAACACTGAAGCTTTCTTT CASKQERGTVNTEAFF
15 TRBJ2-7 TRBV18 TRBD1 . TGTGCCAGCTCACCGAATAACAGGGGGCAGAACGAGCAGTACTTC CASSPNNRGQNEQYF
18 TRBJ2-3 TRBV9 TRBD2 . TGTGCCAGCAGCGTAGCCGGGCTAGCGGGAGGCAGCACAGATACGCAGTATTTT CASSVAGLAGGSTDTQYF
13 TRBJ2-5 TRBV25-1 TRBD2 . TGTGCCAGCACCAGCGGGAGGAGAGAGACCCAGTACTTC CASTSGRRETQYF
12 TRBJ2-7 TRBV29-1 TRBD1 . TGCAGCGTTCGGACAGGGAACCACGAGCAGTACTTC CSVRTGNHEQYF
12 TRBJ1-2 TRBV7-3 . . TGTGCCAGCAGCCTATACGAGGGGGGCTACACCTTC CASSLYEGGYTF
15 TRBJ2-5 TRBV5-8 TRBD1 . TGTGCCAGCAACCCGGGACAGGGAAGGAGAGAGACCCAGTACTTC CASNPGQGRRETQYF